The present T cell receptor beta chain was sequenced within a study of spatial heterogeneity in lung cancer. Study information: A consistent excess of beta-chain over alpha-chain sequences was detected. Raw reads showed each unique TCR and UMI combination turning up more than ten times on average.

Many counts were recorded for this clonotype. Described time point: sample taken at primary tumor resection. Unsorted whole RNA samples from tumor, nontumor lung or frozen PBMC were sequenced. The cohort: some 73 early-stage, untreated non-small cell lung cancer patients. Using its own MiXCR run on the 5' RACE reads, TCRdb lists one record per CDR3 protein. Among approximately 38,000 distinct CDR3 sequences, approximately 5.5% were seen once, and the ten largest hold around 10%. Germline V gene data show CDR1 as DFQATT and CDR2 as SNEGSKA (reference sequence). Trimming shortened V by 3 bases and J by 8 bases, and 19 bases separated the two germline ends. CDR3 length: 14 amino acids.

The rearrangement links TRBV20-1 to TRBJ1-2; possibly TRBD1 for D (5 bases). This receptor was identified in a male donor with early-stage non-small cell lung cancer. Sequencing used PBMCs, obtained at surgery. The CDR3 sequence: CSARIPGTYRGYTF. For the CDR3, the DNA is TGCAGTGCTAGGATTCCGGGGACCTATAGGGGCTACACCTTC.